Below, 26 T cell receptor beta chains from the same sample are listed, as sequenced in a study of early T cells in non-severe SARS-CoV-2 infection. TCRdb re-called the 5' RACE reads with MiXCR, one entry per CDR3 protein. This table has about 48,000 distinct CDR3 sequences, about 7.4% appearing once. What was sequenced was whole blood. These TCRs come from an adult who was a healthcare worker with PCR-confirmed SARS-CoV-2 infection or an uninfected control (not recorded which).

This clonotype was counted a few times. This chain joins TRBV20-1 and TRBJ2-7; 10 positions agree with TRBD2. CDR3 length equals 15 residues. Germline V CDR1 and CDR2: DFQATT, SNEGSKA (reference sequence). Trimming cost V 3 bases and J 6 bases; bases outside gene matches: 11. CDR3 coding DNA: TGCAGTGCTAGCCAACTAGCGGGGCTGACCCTCGAGCAGTACTTC. Residues: CSASQLAGLTLEQYF.

This clonotype was counted a few times. The V gene is TRBV2, the J gene TRBJ2-1, with TRBD1 as a possible D gene (6 bases). Germline CDR1 and CDR2: SNHLY and FYNNEI. The CDR3 has 10 residues. V shed 9 bases and J shed 6 bases, with 6 bases lying between them. CDR3 DNA sequence: TGTGCCAGACAGGGCAATGAGCAGTTCTTC. This translates into CARQGNEQFF.

This clonotype was seen at least ten times. The chain's CDR3 is CASSSLQGNEQYF. The CDR3 DNA sequence: TGTGCCAGTAGTTCCTTACAGGGGAACGAGCAGTACTTC. The V call is TRBV19, the J call TRBJ2-7; 7 bases are a match to TRBD1. V lost 5 bases, J lost 5 bases, and 6 bases stayed unmatched. This CDR3 is 13 amino acids long. In germline, CDR1 is LNHDA, CDR2 SQIVND (reference sequence). Full variable domain (rest looked up from reference TRBV19 and TRBJ2-7): DGGITQSPKYLFRKEGQNVTLSCEQNLNHDAMYWYRQDPGQGLRLIYYSQIVNDFQKGDIAEGYSVSREKKESFPLTVTSAQKNPTAFYLCASSSLQGNEQYFGPGTRLTVT.

V is TRBV7-8 and J is TRBJ2-5, with D uncertain. Between the trimmed V and J ends, which lost 2 bases and 4 bases, there was a span of 11 bases. The CDR3 runs to 14 residues. Per the germline V gene, CDR1 is SGHVS and CDR2 is FQNEAQ. This CDR3 is CASSLSNVRETQYF. As DNA, the CDR3 is TGTGCCAGCAGCTTATCAAACGTGAGAGAGACCCAGTACTTC.

In its sample, this clonotype was seen many times. The chain joins TRBV7-8 to TRBJ1-6; D is unclear. The CDR3 has 14 amino acids. Germline loops: CDR1 SGHVS, CDR2 FQNEAQ. V shed 2 bases and J shed 7 bases, with 9 bases lying between them. The CDR3 DNA is TGTGCCAGCAGCTTAACGTCAGACAATTCACCCCTCCACTTT. It yields the protein CASSLTSDNSPLHF.

This clonotype has ten or more counts. This chain uses TRBV4-3 with TRBJ1-4; D is undetermined. CDR1 and CDR2 (germline): LGHNA, YSLEER. V lost 0 bases and J 0 bases, leaving 11 bases between the germline ends. The CDR3 sequence is 17 residues long. The CDR3 DNA reads as TGCGCCAGCAGCCAAGACAGTCCGGTACCAACTAATGAAAAACTGTTTTTT. This codes for CASSQDSPVPTNEKLFF.

The chain combines TRBV7-2 with TRBJ2-3; D remains unclear. This CDR3 is built from 11 residues. V was shortened by 1 base and J by 9 bases, with 5 bases between the two germline ends. Germline values: CDR1 SGHTA, CDR2 FQGNSA. CDR3 protein: CASSLVGTQYF. The CDR3 DNA is TGTGCCAGCAGCTTAGTAGGCACGCAGTATTTT.

The chain combines TRBV28 with TRBJ2-6; D not resolved. Germline V gives CDR1 MDHEN, CDR2 SYDVKM. The CDR3 sequence is 16 residues long. Trimming cost V 2 bases and J 0 bases, with 8 bases left between them. CDR3 region: CASSLLWGSGANVLTF. CDR3 coding DNA: TGTGCCAGCAGTTTACTGTGGGGCTCTGGGGCCAACGTCCTGACTTTC.

This clonotype was seen ten or more times. CDR3 bases: TGCAGCGTTGCAGGGACAGGGTTAGGTAAAAACATTCAGTACTTC. This codes for CSVAGTGLGKNIQYF. This rearrangement joins TRBV29-1 to TRBJ2-4; 9 bases line up with TRBD1. This CDR3 is built from 15 residues. Germline CDR1 is SQVTM and CDR2 is ANQGSEA. Trimming took 4 bases from V and 4 from J; bases not matched to a gene: 8.

This clonotype was detected ten times or more. The V and J genes are TRBV9 and TRBJ1-6; D is uncertain. The germline V gene encodes CDR1 SGDLS and CDR2 YYNGEE. Trimming left V 4 bases short and J 0 bases short, with 5 bases between. The CDR3 runs 14 residues. The CDR3 region is CASSPGSYNSPLHF. Written as DNA, the CDR3 is TGTGCCAGCAGCCCTGGCTCCTATAATTCACCCCTCCACTTT.

This clonotype was observed a handful of times. V is TRBV20-1 and J is TRBJ2-5; 9 bases line up with TRBD2. In germline, CDR1 is DFQATT, CDR2 SNEGSKA (reference sequence). With V trimmed by 6 bases and J by 5 bases, 13 bases remained unmatched. The CDR3 covers 15 residues. The CDR3 DNA sequence: TGCAGTGCGCACCGACTAGCGGAGGGTGGGGAGACCCAGTACTTC. Protein product: CSAHRLAEGGETQYF.

This clonotype is judged medium-sized (0.01 to 0.1%). The chain combines TRBV12-3 or TRBV12-4 with TRBJ2-1, with TRBD2 matching over 8 bases. CDR3 length: 15 residues. The V gene end was trimmed by 5 bases and the J gene end by 4 bases; junction bases not matched to a gene: 7. CDR3 sequence: CASSEERGSYNEQFF. DNA for the CDR3: TGTGCCAGCAGTGAAGAGCGGGGGTCGTACAATGAGCAGTTCTTC.

Many counts were recorded for this clonotype. The CDR3 DNA follows: TGTGCCAGCTCCCCAACCCTGGGGGATACGCAGTATTTT. Its protein product is CASSPTLGDTQYF. This chain joins TRBV18 and TRBJ2-3, with D unresolved. The germline gives CDR1 KGHSH, CDR2 LQKENI. The CDR3 contains 13 residues. V was cut by 6 bases and J by 6 bases, with 13 bases left in between.

V gene TRBV6-2 or TRBV6-3 combines with J gene TRBJ2-7, with 14 bases lining up with TRBD2. The CDR3 contains 17 residues. Germline CDR1 is MNHEY and CDR2 is SVGEGT. With 5 bases clipped from V and 0 bases from J, the junction kept 6 bases outside the gene matches. This CDR3 is CASSGTSGGQSSYEQYF. The CDR3 DNA is TGTGCCAGCAGTGGGACTAGCGGGGGCCAGAGCTCCTACGAGCAGTACTTC.

V and J are TRBV4-2 and TRBJ2-1; 11 bases are a match to TRBD2. V shed 2 bases and J 6 bases; nucleotides not matched to a gene: 6. The CDR3 consists of 16 residues. CDR1 and CDR2 from the germline V gene are LGHNA and YNFKEQ. Here the CDR3 DNA reads TGTGCCAGCAGCCAAATTCCGGGACTAGCGGCCAATGAGCAGTTCTTC. This gives the protein CASSQIPGLAANEQFF.

This clonotype was seen repeatedly, ten times or more. The V gene is TRBV30, the J gene TRBJ2-2, with D tentatively TRBD2 (5 bases). The germline CDR1 and CDR2 sequences are GTSNPN and SVGIG (reference sequence). The CDR3 loop spans 13 amino acids. Trimming shortened V by 0 bases and J by 7 bases, and 9 bases separated the two germline ends. CDR3 amino acids: CAWSVGGYGELFF. CDR3 bases: TGTGCCTGGAGTGTAGGCGGGTACGGGGAGCTGTTTTTT.

This clonotype was observed at least ten times. The J gene is TRBJ2-3, the V gene TRBV9; TRBD2 aligns across 7 bases. Looked up from germline, CDR1 is SGDLS and CDR2 is YYNGEE. CDR3 length equals 16 residues. V shed 0 bases, J shed 0 bases, and the junction held 4 bases outside the gene matches. DNA for the CDR3: TGTGCCAGCAGCGTAGGGTGGGGAGGGAGCACAGATACGCAGTATTTT. This sequence encodes CASSVGWGGSTDTQYF.

This clonotype was seen ten or more times. The CDR3 DNA reads TGCAGTGTCCTGACCCCCGGGACAGAGCAGTTCTTC. This sequence encodes CSVLTPGTEQFF. The chain couples TRBV20-1 to TRBJ2-1; tentative D call: TRBD1 (6 bases). The CDR3 is made up of 12 amino acids. CDR1 is DFQATT and CDR2 is SNEGSKA in the germline V gene (reference sequence). Trimming pared 7 bases from V and 10 bases from J, leaving 17 bases between.

The V gene is TRBV7-7, the J gene TRBJ2-2; a weak D match, TRBD2 (6 bases). CDR1 is SSHAT and CDR2 is FNYEAQ in the germline V gene (reference sequence). This CDR3 is built from 13 residues. With 5 bases removed from V and 7 bases from J, the gap between germline ends came to 11 bases. The CDR3 nucleotides read TGTGCCAGCAGCCCAAATAGCGGCGGGGAGCTGTTTTTT. Amino acids: CASSPNSGGELFF.

V usage is TRBV6-2 or TRBV6-3 and J usage is TRBJ2-1; a weak D match, TRBD2 (5 bases). This CDR3 has 16 amino acids. Deletions cut 4 bases from V and 2 bases from J, with 15 bases between. Germline CDR1 is MNHEY and CDR2 is SVGEGT. Here the CDR3 reads CASSSPLAGTYNEQFF. In nucleotides, the CDR3 is TGTGCCAGCAGTTCCCCATTAGCCGGGACCTACAATGAGCAGTTCTTC.

The J gene is TRBJ1-1, the V gene TRBV29-1; weak D call: TRBD1 (5 bases). V lost 2 bases and J lost 6, with 7 bases in between. Germline V gene data show CDR1 as SQVTM and CDR2 as ANQGSEA. The CDR3 runs 11 residues. CDR3 sequence reads: CSVEQGAEAFF. CDR3 DNA: TGCAGCGTTGAACAGGGCGCTGAAGCTTTCTTT.

This clonotype was seen a handful of times. This chain connects TRBV5-4 to TRBJ2-7; no definite D call. Germline assignment: CDR1 SGHNT and CDR2 YYREEE (reference sequence). Trimming left V 1 base short and J 0 bases short, with 5 bases between. The CDR3 length is 13 residues. CDR3 DNA sequence: TGTGCCAGCAGCTTGCACAGCTCCTACGAGCAGTACTTC. Protein product: CASSLHSSYEQYF.

This clonotype was detected ten times or more. The chain joins TRBV28 to TRBJ1-1; tentatively, D is TRBD1 (5 bases). CDR1 and CDR2 from the germline V gene are MDHEN and SYDVKM. V was shortened by 3 bases and J by 5 bases, with 13 bases between the two germline ends. The CDR3 extends over 14 amino acids. The CDR3 nucleotides read TGTGCCAGCAGTTTTCGGGGCGGAAGGACTGAAGCTTTCTTT. This gives the protein CASSFRGGRTEAFF.

This clonotype was observed many times. This chain uses TRBV29-1 with TRBJ1-1, with D maybe TRBD1 (5 bases). V dropped 7 bases and J dropped 2 bases, with 14 bases sitting between them. The CDR3 contains 13 residues. Germline V lookup: CDR1 SQVTM, CDR2 ANQGSEA. As DNA, the CDR3 is TGCAGCGCTAGACAGCAAACAAACACTGAAGCTTTCTTT. Protein sequence: CSARQQTNTEAFF.

This clonotype occurred many times. The chain links TRBV28 to TRBJ2-1; TRBD1 matches at 10 bases. The CDR3 is 16 amino acids. V lost 5 bases to trimming and J lost 7 bases; unmatched junction nucleotides: 11. Germline assignment: CDR1 MDHEN and CDR2 SYDVKM. CDR3 residues: CASSLPRGQGRNEQFF. The CDR3 region has the DNA TGTGCCAGCAGTCTGCCAAGGGGACAGGGGAGGAATGAGCAGTTCTTC.

This clonotype was detected many times. V is TRBV19 and J is TRBJ1-5, with D unclear. V was pared by 3 bases and J by 6 bases, with 12 bases between. Germline V gives CDR1 LNHDA, CDR2 SQIVND (reference sequence). This CDR3 has 14 amino acids. The CDR3 DNA reads TGTGCCAGTAGTATCCGGGTTGAAGGTCAGCCCCAGCATTTT. Translating gives CASSIRVEGQPQHF. Together with reference TRBV19 and TRBJ1-5, the CDR3 gives the full variable domain: DGGITQSPKYLFRKEGQNVTLSCEQNLNHDAMYWYRQDPGQGLRLIYYSQIVNDFQKGDIAEGYSVSREKKESFPLTVTSAQKNPTAFYLCASSIRVEGQPQHFGDGTRLSIL.